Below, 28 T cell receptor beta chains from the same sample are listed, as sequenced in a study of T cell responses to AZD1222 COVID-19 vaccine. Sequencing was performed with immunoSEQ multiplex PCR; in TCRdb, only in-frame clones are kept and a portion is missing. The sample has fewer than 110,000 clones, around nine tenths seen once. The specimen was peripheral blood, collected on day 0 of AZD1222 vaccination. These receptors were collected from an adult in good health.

This chain's CDR3 is CASSYAQGYTF. In DNA form, the CDR3 reads TGTGCCAGCAGCTACGCTCAAGGCTACACCTTC. The chain couples TRBV7-9 to TRBJ1-2; the D is unclear. The germline V and J ends were trimmed by 4 bases and 8 bases, with 8 bases remaining between them. The CDR3 consists of 11 residues. Germline CDR1 SEHNR, CDR2 FQNEAQ (reference sequence).

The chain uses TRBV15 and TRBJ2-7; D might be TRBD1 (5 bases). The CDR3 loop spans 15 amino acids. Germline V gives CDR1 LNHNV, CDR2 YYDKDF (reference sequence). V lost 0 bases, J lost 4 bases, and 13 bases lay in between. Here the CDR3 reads CATSRDSFRAYEQYF. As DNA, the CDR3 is TGTGCCACCAGCAGAGATAGTTTCAGGGCGTACGAGCAGTACTTC.

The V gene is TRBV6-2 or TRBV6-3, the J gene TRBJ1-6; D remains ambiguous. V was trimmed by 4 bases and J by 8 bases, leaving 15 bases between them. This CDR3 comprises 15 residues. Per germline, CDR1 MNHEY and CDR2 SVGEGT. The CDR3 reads CASSLNPYWDSPLHF. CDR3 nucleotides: TGTGCCAGCAGTTTAAACCCCTATTGGGATTCACCCCTCCACTTT.

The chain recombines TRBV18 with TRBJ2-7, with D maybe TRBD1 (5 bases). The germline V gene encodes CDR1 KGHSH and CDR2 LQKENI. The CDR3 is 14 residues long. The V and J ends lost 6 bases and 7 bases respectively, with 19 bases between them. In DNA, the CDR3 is TGTGCCAGCTCCCAGGCCAGGGCAGTTAATGAGCAGTACTTC. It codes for CASSQARAVNEQYF.

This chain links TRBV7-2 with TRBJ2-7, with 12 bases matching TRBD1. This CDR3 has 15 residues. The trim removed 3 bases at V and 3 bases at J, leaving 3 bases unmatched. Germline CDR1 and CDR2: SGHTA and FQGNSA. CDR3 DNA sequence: TGTGCCAGCAGCTTCGGGACAGGGGGCAACTACGAGCAGTACTTC. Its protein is CASSFGTGGNYEQYF.

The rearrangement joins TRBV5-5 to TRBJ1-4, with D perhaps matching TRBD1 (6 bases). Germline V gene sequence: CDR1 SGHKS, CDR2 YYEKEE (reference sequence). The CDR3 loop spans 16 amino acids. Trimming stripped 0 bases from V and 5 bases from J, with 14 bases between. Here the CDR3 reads CASSLVVGGNNEKLFF. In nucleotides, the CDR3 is TGTGCCAGCAGCTTGGTAGTAGGGGGGAACAATGAAAAACTGTTTTTT.

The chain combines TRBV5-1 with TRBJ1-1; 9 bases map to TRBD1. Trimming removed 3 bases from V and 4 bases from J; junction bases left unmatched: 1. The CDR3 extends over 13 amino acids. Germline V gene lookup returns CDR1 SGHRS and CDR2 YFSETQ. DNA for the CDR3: TGCGCCAGCAGCTCGGACAGGGGCACTGAAGCTTTCTTT. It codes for CASSSDRGTEAFF.

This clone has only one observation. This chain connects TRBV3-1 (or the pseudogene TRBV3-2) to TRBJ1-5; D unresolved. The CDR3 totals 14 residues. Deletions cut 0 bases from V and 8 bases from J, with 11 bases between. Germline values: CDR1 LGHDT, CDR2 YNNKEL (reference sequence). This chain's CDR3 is CASSQDSSSKPQHF. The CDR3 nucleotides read TGTGCCAGCAGCCAAGATTCCTCGAGTAAGCCCCAGCATTTT.

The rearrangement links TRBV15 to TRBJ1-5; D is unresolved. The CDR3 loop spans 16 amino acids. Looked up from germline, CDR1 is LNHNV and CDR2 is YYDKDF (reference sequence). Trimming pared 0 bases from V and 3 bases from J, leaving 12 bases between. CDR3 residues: CATSRDRSGPNQPQHF. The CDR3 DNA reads TGTGCCACCAGCAGAGACCGGTCGGGTCCCAATCAGCCCCAGCATTTT.

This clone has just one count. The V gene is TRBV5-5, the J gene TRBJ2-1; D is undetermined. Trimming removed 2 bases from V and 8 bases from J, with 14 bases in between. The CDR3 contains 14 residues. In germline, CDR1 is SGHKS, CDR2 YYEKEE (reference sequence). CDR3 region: CASSFTISVYEQFF. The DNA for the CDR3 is TGTGCCAGCAGCTTTACGATTAGTGTTTATGAGCAGTTCTTC.

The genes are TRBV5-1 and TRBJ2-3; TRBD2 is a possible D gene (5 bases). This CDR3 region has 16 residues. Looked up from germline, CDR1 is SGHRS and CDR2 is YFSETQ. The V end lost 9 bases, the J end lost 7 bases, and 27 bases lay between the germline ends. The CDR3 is CATREGSDSGSYTQYF. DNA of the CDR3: TGCGCCACCCGAGAGGGTAGCGACTCGGGCTCATATACGCAGTATTTT.

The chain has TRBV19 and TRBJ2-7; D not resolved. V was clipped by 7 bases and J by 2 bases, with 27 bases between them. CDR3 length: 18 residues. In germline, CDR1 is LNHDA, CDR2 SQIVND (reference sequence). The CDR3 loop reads CASTRSSTTAPRPYEQYF. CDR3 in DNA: TGTGCCAGTACAAGAAGCAGTACGACCGCTCCGCGACCCTACGAGCAGTACTTC.

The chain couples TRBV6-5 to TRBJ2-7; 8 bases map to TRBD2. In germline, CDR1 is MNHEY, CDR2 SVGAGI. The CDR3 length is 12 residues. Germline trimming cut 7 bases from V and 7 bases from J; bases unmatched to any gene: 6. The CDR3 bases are TGTGCCAGCAACCCGGGGGGGGATGAGCAGTACTTC. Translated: CASNPGGDEQYF.

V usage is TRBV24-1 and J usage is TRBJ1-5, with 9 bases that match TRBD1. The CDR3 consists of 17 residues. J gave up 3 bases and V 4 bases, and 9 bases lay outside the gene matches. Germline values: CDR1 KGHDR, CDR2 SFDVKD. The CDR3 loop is CATSDWDRAASNQPQHF. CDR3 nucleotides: TGTGCCACCAGTGACTGGGACAGGGCAGCATCCAATCAGCCCCAGCATTTT.

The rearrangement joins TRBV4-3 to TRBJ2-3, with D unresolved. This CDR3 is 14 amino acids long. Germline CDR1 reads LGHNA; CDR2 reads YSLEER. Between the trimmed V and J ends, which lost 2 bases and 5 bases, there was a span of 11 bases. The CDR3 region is CASSQQAGRDTQYF. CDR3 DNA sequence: TGCGCCAGCAGCCAACAGGCAGGCCGAGATACGCAGTATTTT.

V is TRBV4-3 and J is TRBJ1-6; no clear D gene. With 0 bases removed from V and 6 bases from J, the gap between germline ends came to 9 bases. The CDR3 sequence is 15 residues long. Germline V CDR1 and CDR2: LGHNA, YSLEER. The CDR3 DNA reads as TGCGCCAGCAGCCAAGACCCAGTACCTAATTCACCCCTCCACTTT. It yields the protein CASSQDPVPNSPLHF.

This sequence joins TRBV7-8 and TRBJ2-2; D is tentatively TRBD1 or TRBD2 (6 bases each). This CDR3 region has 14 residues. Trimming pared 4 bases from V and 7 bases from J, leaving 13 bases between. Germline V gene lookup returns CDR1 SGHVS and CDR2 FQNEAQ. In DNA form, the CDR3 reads TGTGCCAGCAGCTCGGGGGCTGAGATCGGGGAGCTGTTTTTT. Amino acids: CASSSGAEIGELFF. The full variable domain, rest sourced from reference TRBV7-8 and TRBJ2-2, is GAGVSQSPRYKVAKRGQDVALRCDPISGHVSLFWYQQALGQGPEFLTYFQNEAQLDKSGLPSDRFFAERPEGSVSTLKIQRTQQEDSAVYLCASSSGAEIGELFFGEGSRLTVL.

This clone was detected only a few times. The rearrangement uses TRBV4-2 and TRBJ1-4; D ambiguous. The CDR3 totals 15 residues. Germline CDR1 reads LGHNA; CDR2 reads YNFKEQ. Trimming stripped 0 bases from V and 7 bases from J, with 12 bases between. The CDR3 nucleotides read TGTGCCAGCAGCCAAGAGACGGCGTCTAGTGAAAAACTGTTTTTT. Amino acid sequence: CASSQETASSEKLFF.

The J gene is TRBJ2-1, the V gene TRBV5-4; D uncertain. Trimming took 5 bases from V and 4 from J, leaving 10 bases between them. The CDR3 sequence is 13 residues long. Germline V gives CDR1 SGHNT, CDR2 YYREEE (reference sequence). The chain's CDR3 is CASRPRGYNEQFF. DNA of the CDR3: TGTGCCAGCAGACCGAGAGGATACAATGAGCAGTTCTTC.

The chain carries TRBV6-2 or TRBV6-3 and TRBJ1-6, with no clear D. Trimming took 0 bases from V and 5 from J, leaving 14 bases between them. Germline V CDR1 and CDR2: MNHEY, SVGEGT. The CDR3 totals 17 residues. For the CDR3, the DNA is TGTGCCAGCAGTTACTCAAACCAGGCCGCGAATAATTCACCCCTCCACTTT. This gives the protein CASSYSNQAANNSPLHF.

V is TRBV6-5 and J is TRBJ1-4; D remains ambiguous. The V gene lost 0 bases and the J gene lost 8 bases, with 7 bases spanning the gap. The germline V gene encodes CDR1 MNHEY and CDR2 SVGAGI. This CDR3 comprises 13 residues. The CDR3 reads CASSYSPEEKLFF. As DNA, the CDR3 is TGTGCCAGCAGTTACTCGCCGGAGGAAAAACTGTTTTTT.

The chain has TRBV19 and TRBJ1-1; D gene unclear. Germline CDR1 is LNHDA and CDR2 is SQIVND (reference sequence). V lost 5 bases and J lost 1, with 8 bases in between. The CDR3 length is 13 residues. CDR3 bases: TGTGCCAGTAGTCCCGGACCGAACACTGAAGCTTTCTTT. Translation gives CASSPGPNTEAFF. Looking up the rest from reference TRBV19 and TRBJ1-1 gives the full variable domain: DGGITQSPKYLFRKEGQNVTLSCEQNLNHDAMYWYRQDPGQGLRLIYYSQIVNDFQKGDIAEGYSVSREKKESFPLTVTSAQKNPTAFYLCASSPGPNTEAFFGQGTRLTVV.

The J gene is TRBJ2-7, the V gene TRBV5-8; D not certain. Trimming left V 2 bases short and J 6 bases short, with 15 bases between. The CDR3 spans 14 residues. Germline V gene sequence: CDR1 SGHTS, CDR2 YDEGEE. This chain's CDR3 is CASSFWLVGVEQYF. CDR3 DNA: TGTGCCAGCAGCTTTTGGCTAGTCGGCGTCGAGCAGTACTTC.

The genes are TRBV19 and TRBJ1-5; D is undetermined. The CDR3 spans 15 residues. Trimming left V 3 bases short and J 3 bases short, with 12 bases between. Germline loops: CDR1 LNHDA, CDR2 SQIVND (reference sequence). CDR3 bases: TGTGCCAGTAGTATGGGCCAGCTTTACAATCAGCCCCAGCATTTT. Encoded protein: CASSMGQLYNQPQHF. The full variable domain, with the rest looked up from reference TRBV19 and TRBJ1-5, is DGGITQSPKYLFRKEGQNVTLSCEQNLNHDAMYWYRQDPGQGLRLIYYSQIVNDFQKGDIAEGYSVSREKKESFPLTVTSAQKNPTAFYLCASSMGQLYNQPQHFGDGTRLSIL.

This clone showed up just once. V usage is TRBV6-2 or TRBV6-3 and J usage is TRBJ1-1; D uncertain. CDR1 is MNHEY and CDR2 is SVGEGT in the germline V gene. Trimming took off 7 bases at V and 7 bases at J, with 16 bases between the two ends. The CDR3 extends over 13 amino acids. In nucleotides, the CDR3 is TGTGCCAGCATCCCGACCGGGCGAAATGAAGCTTTCTTT. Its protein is CASIPTGRNEAFF.

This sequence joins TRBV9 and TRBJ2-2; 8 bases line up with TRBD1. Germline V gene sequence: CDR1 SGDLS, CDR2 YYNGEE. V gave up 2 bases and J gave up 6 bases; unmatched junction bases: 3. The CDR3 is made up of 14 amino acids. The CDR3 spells CASSVTGEAGELFF. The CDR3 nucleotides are TGTGCCAGCAGCGTGACAGGGGAGGCCGGGGAGCTGTTTTTT.

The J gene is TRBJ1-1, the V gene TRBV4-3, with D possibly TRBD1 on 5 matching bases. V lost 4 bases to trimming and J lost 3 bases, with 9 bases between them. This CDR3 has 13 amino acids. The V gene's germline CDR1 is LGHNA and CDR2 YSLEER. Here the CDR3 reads CASSLRGDTEAFF. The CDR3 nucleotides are TGCGCCAGCAGCCTCCGGGGGGACACTGAAGCTTTCTTT.

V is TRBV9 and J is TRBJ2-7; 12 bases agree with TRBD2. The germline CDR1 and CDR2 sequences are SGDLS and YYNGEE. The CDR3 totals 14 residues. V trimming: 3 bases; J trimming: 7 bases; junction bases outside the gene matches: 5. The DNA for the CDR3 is TGTGCCAGCAGCGCCGGACTAGCGGGGTGGGAGCAGTACTTC. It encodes CASSAGLAGWEQYF.